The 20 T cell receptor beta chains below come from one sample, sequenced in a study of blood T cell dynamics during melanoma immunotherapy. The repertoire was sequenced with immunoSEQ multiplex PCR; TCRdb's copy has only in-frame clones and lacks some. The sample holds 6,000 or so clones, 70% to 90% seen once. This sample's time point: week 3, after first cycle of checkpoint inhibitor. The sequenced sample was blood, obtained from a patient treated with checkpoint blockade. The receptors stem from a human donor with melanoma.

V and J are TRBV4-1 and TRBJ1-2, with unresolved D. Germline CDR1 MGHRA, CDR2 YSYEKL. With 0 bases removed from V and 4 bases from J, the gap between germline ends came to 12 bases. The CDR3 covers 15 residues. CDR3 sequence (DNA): TGCGCCAGCAGCCAAGATGTGGTTACACTCTATGGCTACACCTTC. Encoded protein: CASSQDVVTLYGYTF.

This CDR3 is CASSLGVNSPLHF. The CDR3 region has the DNA TGTGCCAGCAGCTTAGGCGTGAATTCACCCCTCCACTTT. V usage is TRBV11-2 and J usage is TRBJ1-6; D is ambiguous. CDR1 is SGHAT, CDR2 FQNNGV, per germline. The V end lost 1 base, the J end lost 7 bases, and 5 bases lay between the germline ends. The CDR3 extends over 13 amino acids.

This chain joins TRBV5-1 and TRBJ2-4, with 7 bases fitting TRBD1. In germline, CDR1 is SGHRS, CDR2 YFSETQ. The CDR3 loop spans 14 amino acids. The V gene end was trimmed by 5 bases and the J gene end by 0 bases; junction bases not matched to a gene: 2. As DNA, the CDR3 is TGCGCCAGCAGGGGACAGATAGCCAAAAACATTCAGTACTTC. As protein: CASRGQIAKNIQYF.

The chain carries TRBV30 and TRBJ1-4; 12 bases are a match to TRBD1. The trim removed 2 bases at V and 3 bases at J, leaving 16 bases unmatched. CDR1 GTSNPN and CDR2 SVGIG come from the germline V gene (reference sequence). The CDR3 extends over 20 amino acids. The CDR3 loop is CAWSKIEPGTGGLANEKLFF. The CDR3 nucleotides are TGTGCCTGGAGTAAAATCGAGCCCGGGACAGGGGGCCTGGCTAATGAAAAACTGTTTTTT.

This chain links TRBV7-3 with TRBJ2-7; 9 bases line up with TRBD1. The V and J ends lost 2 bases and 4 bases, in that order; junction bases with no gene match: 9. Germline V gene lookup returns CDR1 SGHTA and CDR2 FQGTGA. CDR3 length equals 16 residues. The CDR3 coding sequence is TGTGCCAGCAGCTTAGGAGCCGGGACAGGGTGGTACGAGCAGTACTTC. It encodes CASSLGAGTGWYEQYF.

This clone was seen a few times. The CDR3 loop reads CASSLVGQEETQYF. As DNA, the CDR3 is TGTGCCAGCAGCTTAGTGGGTCAGGAAGAGACCCAGTACTTC. The chain uses TRBV11-2 and TRBJ2-5; D remains unclear. V lost 1 base and J lost 3, with 9 bases in between. In germline, CDR1 is SGHAT, CDR2 FQNNGV. The CDR3 spans 14 residues. Variable domain in full (rest from reference TRBV11-2 and TRBJ2-5): EAGVAQSPRYKIIEKRQSVAFWCNPISGHATLYWYQQILGQGPKLLIQFQNNGVVDDSQLPKDRFSAERLKGVDSTLKIQPAKLEDSAVYLCASSLVGQEETQYFGPGTRLLVL.

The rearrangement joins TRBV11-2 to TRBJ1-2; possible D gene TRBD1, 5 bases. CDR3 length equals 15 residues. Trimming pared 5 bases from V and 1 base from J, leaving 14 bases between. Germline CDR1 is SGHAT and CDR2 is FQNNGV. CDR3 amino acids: CASSPTDSHNYGYTF. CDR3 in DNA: TGTGCCAGCAGCCCAACCGACAGCCATAACTATGGCTACACCTTC.

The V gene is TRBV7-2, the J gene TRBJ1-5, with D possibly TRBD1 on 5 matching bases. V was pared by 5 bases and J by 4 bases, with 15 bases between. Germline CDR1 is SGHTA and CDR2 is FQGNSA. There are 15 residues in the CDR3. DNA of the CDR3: TGTGCCAGCAGCCAACTGGACATCCGTAATCAGCCCCAGCATTTT. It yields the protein CASSQLDIRNQPQHF.

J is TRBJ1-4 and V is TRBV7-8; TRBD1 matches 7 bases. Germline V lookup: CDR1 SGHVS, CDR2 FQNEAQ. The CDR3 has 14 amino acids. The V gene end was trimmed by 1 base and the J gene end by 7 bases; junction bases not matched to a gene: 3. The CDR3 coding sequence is TGTGCCAGCAGCTTAGAAGGGGGCAGTGAAAAACTGTTTTTT. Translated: CASSLEGGSEKLFF.

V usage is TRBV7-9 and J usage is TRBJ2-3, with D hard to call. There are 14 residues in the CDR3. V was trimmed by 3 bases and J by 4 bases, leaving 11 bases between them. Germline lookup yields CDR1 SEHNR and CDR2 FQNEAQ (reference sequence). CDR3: CASSFYGRSDTQYF. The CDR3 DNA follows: TGTGCCAGCAGCTTTTACGGCAGGTCAGATACGCAGTATTTT. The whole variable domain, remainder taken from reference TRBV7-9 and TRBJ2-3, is DTGVSQNPRHKITKRGQNVTFRCDPISEHNRLYWYRQTLGQGPEFLTYFQNEAQLEKSRLLSDRFSAERPKGSFSTLEIQRTEQGDSAMYLCASSFYGRSDTQYFGPGTRLTVL.

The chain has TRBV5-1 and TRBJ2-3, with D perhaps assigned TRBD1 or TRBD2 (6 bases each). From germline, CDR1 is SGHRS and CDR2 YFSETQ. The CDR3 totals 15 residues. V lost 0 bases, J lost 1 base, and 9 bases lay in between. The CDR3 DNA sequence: TGCGCCAGCAGCTTGGGAGGGGGGCGCACAGATACGCAGTATTTT. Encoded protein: CASSLGGGRTDTQYF.

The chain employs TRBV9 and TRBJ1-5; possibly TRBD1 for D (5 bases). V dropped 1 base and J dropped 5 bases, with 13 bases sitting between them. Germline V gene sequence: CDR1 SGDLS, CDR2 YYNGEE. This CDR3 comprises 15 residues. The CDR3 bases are TGTGCCAGCAGCGTATCGGGGGGTTTCGATCAGCCCCAGCATTTT. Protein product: CASSVSGGFDQPQHF.

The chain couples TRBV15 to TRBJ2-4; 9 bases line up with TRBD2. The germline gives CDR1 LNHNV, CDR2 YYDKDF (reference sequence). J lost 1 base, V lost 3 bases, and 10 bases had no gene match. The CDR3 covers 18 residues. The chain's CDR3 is CATSSSSGGQGAKNIQYF. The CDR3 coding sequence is TGTGCCACCAGCAGTTCCAGCGGGGGGCAAGGGGCCAAAAACATTCAGTACTTC.

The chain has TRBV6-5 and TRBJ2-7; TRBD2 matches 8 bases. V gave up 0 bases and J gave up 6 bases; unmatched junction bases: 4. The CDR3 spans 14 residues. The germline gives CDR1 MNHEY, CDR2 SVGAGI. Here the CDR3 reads CASSYSGTRAEQYF. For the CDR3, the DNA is TGTGCCAGCAGTTACTCTGGGACTAGAGCCGAGCAGTACTTC.

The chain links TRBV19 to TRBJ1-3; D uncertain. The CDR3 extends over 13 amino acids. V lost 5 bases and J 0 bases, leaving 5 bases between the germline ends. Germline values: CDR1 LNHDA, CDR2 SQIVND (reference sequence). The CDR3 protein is CASSHRSGNTIYF. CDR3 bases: TGTGCCAGTAGTCATCGCTCTGGAAACACCATATATTTT.

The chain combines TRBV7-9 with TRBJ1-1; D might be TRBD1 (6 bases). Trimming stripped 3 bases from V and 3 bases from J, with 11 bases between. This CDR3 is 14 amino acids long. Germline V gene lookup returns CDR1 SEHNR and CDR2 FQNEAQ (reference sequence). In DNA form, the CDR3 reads TGTGCCAGCAGCTTTCAGGGGCACCACACTGAAGCTTTCTTT. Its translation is CASSFQGHHTEAFF.

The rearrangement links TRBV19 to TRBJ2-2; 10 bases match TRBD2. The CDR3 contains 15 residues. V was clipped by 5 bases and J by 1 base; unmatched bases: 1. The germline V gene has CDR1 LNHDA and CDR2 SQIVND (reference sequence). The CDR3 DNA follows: TGTGCCAGTAGTCTAGCGGGGGTGAACACCGGGGAGCTGTTTTTT. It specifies CASSLAGVNTGELFF.

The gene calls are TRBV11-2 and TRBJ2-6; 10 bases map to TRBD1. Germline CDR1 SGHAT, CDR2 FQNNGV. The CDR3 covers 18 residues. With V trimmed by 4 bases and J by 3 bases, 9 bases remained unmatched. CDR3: CASSSLRDRGGGANVLTF. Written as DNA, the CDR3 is TGTGCCAGCAGCTCCCTCCGGGACAGGGGAGGTGGGGCCAACGTCCTGACTTTC.

CDR3 sequence: CASSLEQGASEQYF. For the CDR3, the DNA is TGCGCCAGCAGCTTGGAGCAGGGGGCTTCCGAGCAGTACTTC. This sequence joins TRBV5-1 and TRBJ2-7; 8 bases match TRBD1. CDR1 and CDR2 (germline): SGHRS, YFSETQ. This CDR3 contains 14 residues. The V segment lost 0 bases and the J segment 6 bases; nucleotides outside the gene matches: 5.

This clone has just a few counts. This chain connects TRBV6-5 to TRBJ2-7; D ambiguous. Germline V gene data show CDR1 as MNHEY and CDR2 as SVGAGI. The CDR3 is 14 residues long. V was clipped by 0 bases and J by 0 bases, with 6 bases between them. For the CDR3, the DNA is TGTGCCAGCAGTTACTCGGGTCCCTCCTACGAGCAGTACTTC. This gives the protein CASSYSGPSYEQYF.